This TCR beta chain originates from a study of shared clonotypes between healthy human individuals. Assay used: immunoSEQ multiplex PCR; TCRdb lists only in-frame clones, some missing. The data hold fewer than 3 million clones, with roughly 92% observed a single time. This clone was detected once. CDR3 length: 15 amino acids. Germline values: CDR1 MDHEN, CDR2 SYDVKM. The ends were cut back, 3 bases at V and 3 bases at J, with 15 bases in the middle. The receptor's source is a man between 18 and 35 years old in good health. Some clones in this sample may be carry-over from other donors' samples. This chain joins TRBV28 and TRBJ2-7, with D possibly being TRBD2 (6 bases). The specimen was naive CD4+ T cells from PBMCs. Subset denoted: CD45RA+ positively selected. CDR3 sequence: CASSFSGVPLYEQYF. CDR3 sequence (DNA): TGTGCCAGCAGTTTTTCGGGAGTTCCCCTCTACGAGCAGTACTTC.